These 13 T cell receptor beta chains share one sample of origin, sequenced in a study of blood T cell repertoires in COVID-19. The protocol was immunoSEQ multiplex PCR, while the TCRdb copy is restricted to in-frame clones and leaves out a portion. The sample holds fewer than 400,000 clones, roughly 89% seen once. The sample taken for sequencing was PBMCs or T cells enriched from blood (not recorded which). The receptor set was obtained from a woman aged 18-35 years who had recovered from COVID-19.

The rearrangement joins TRBV9 to TRBJ2-1, with TRBD2 matching 9 bases. J was trimmed by 0 bases and V by 5 bases; bases with no gene match: 6. Germline CDR1 SGDLS, CDR2 YYNGEE. This CDR3 is built from 16 residues. The CDR3 bases are TGTGCCAGCAGTCCTTTTAGCGGGAGCTCCTACAATGAGCAGTTCTTC. Protein sequence: CASSPFSGSSYNEQFF.

This clone was found a few times. The CDR3 reads CASSLAWGQGPTGELFF. DNA of the CDR3: TGCGCCAGCAGCTTGGCCTGGGGACAGGGGCCCACCGGGGAGCTGTTTTTT. The gene calls are TRBV5-1 and TRBJ2-2; 10 positions match TRBD1. The CDR3 has 17 residues. The J segment lost 4 bases and the V segment lost 0 bases, leaving 6 bases of the junction unmatched. CDR1 is SGHRS, CDR2 YFSETQ, per germline.

The chain links TRBV21-1 to TRBJ2-5; the table calls TRBD2, which could not be checked here. TRBV21-1 is marked as a pseudogene. This CDR3 has 13 residues. The CDR3 sequence is CASSKSGQETQYF. The CDR3 DNA is TGTGCCAGCAGCAAATCGGGGCAAGAGACCCAGTACTTC.

The V gene is TRBV5-1, the J gene TRBJ2-7, with 11 bases identical to TRBD2. V lost 4 bases to trimming and J lost 2 bases; unmatched junction nucleotides: 8. In germline, CDR1 is SGHRS, CDR2 YFSETQ. The CDR3 is 16 amino acids. As DNA, the CDR3 is TGCGCCAGCAGCCCTATGACTAGCGGGGACCCCTACGAGCAGTACTTC. It encodes CASSPMTSGDPYEQYF. Full variable domain (outside the CDR3, taken from reference TRBV5-1 and TRBJ2-7): KAGVTQTPRYLIKTRGQQVTLSCSPISGHRSVSWYQQTPGQGLQFLFEYFSETQRNKGNFPGRFSGRQFSNSRSEMNVSTLELGDSALYLCASSPMTSGDPYEQYFGPGTRLTVT.

J is TRBJ1-3 and V is TRBV7-2, with a weak D call TRBD1 (6 bases). This CDR3 spans 17 amino acids. V lost 5 bases to trimming and J lost 3 bases, with 20 bases between them. The germline gives CDR1 SGHTA, CDR2 FQGNSA. The CDR3 here is CASSNRGGLFYGNTIYF. In nucleotides, the CDR3 is TGTGCCAGCAGCAATAGAGGGGGTCTGTTCTATGGAAACACCATATATTTT.

This chain joins TRBV7-3 and TRBJ1-1, with 7 bases fitting TRBD1. Germline V CDR1 and CDR2: SGHTA, FQGTGA. Trimming removed 5 bases from V and 4 bases from J; junction bases left unmatched: 7. The CDR3 has 14 residues. DNA of the CDR3: TGTGCCAGCAGCGCCCGACAGGGTTCCACTGAAGCTTTCTTT. Its translation: CASSARQGSTEAFF.

The chain links TRBV9 to TRBJ2-3, with 10 bases aligning to TRBD1. The CDR3 runs to 18 residues. J was trimmed by 1 base and V by 4 bases; bases with no gene match: 12. Germline V gene sequence: CDR1 SGDLS, CDR2 YYNGEE. CDR3 sequence reads: CASSLSAGTGVRTDTQYF. For the CDR3, the DNA is TGTGCCAGCAGCCTCTCGGCCGGGACAGGGGTGCGCACAGATACGCAGTATTTT.

The V and J genes are TRBV28 and TRBJ1-5; 7 nucleotides match TRBD1. V was clipped by 7 bases and J by 4 bases; unmatched bases: 4. This CDR3 comprises 13 residues. Germline CDR1 is MDHEN and CDR2 is SYDVKM. The CDR3 region is CASKGQTNQPQHF. In DNA form, the CDR3 reads TGTGCCAGCAAGGGACAGACAAATCAGCCCCAGCATTTT. The full variable domain, rest sourced from reference TRBV28 and TRBJ1-5, is DVKVTQSSRYLVKRTGEKVFLECVQDMDHENMFWYRQDPGLGLRLIYFSYDVKMKEKGDIPEGYSVSREKKERFSLILESASTNQTSMYLCASKGQTNQPQHFGDGTRLSIL.

At least ten counts were recorded for this clone. The V and J genes are TRBV24-1 and TRBJ2-7; tentatively, D is TRBD2 (5 bases). This CDR3 is built from 14 residues. Germline CDR1 is KGHDR and CDR2 is SFDVKD. V was shortened by 4 bases and J by 1 base, with 10 bases between the two germline ends. As DNA, the CDR3 is TGTGCCACCAGTGACAAGGACTTTTCCTACGAGCAGTACTTC. Its protein is CATSDKDFSYEQYF.

The count of this clone is one. This sequence joins TRBV24-1 and TRBJ2-7; D is ambiguous. From germline, CDR1 is KGHDR and CDR2 SFDVKD. The length of the CDR3 is 13 residues. Trimming removed 4 bases from V and 3 bases from J, with 9 bases in between. In DNA, the CDR3 is TGTGCCACCAGTGAAGGCTCGGGCTACGAGCAGTACTTC. This encodes CATSEGSGYEQYF.

This chain links TRBV28 with TRBJ1-6; D is possibly TRBD1 (6 bases). Deletions cut 6 bases from V and 8 bases from J, with 14 bases between. Per germline, CDR1 MDHEN and CDR2 SYDVKM. The CDR3 sequence is 14 residues long. The CDR3, as DNA: TGTGCCAGCAGGCTAGGGGGGGTGGATTCACCCCTCCACTTT. Translating it yields CASRLGGVDSPLHF.

The genes are TRBV28 and TRBJ1-2; no clear D gene. Germline values: CDR1 MDHEN, CDR2 SYDVKM. Trimming removed 4 bases from V and 5 bases from J, with 17 bases in between. The length of the CDR3 is 15 residues. The chain's CDR3 is CASSSPWGGQYGYTF. In nucleotides, the CDR3 is TGTGCCAGCAGTTCCCCATGGGGAGGGCAGTATGGCTACACCTTC.

V usage is TRBV4-3 and J usage is TRBJ2-3; D may be TRBD1 (6 bases). The CDR3 spans 13 residues. CDR1 and CDR2 (germline): LGHNA, YSLEER. V lost 0 bases and J 8 bases, leaving 9 bases between the germline ends. CDR3 protein: CASSQDKQGTQYF. CDR3 DNA sequence: TGCGCCAGCAGCCAAGATAAACAGGGTACGCAGTATTTT.